This T cell receptor beta chain was recovered during a study of OX40 agonist ivuxolimab in advanced cancers. Whole-study context: An anti-OX40 (CD134) antibody with agonistic activity, ivuxolimab, was administered to patients.

The CDR3 sequence is 16 residues long. V was clipped by 5 bases and J by 4 bases; unmatched bases: 11. CDR1 is SEHNR and CDR2 is FQNEAQ in the germline V gene (reference sequence). TCRdb's copy holds only in-frame clones and misses some; the assay was immunoSEQ multiplex PCR. The sample lists over 80,000 clones; under 95% were seen once. V gene TRBV7-9 combines with J gene TRBJ1-1; the match to TRBD1 covers 9 bases. The sequence was obtained from an adult with an advanced solid tumor such as melanoma, head and neck, liver or kidney cancer. This material consisted of CD4+ or CD8+ T cells sorted from blood, taken in a trial of the OX40 agonist ivuxolimab. The CDR3 coding sequence is TGTGCCAGCAGCATCCCGGGACAGGGTATCGGCACTGAAGCTTTCTTT. It encodes CASSIPGQGIGTEAFF.